This T cell receptor beta chain is drawn from a study of T cell responses to AZD1222 COVID-19 vaccine (dated by TCRdb to 2020 to 2023). Background on the whole study: Because spike-specific TCR depth and breadth did not differ between the two schedules, AZD1222 recipients who got a second dose at roughly 4 weeks were pooled with those who got a second dose at roughly 12 weeks. TCR sequencing covered over 230 trial participants: 200 to 220 given two doses of AZD1222 and approximately 26 given two doses of MenACWY control vaccine. Trial participants were enrolled by age into subgroups of 18-55, 56-69 and 70-plus years, and around 150, 29 and 61 TCR-sequenced participants, respectively, were included in these subgroups. What the study reported, not specific to this receptor: In the small 56-69-year group, the increase in depth fell short of significance, most likely because of low power. Epitopes outside the regions mutated in the B.1.351 and B.1.1.7 variants were reportedly recognized by nearly half of the unique spike-specific TCRs. Conclusions about previously exposed vaccinees are limited because only six or seven AZD1222 recipients were SARS-CoV-2 seropositive at baseline. After two AZD1222 doses, spike-specific TCR breadth and depth were significantly higher than at day 0 and than in MenACWY recipients. Most participants were white British and females outnumbered males, and the authors suggested that clonal diversity may have been underestimated. The whole spike protein was spanned by vaccine-associated CD4 TCRs, and dominant responses were seen in regions 160-218 and 743-854. No day 14 peak-response samples were available, so repertoires were characterized only after the peak T cell response.

The CDR3 regions of human TCRbeta chains were analyzed by immunosequencing. The paper's processing steps were these. Repertoire TCRs were checked for matches against a reference library of SARS-CoV-2-specific TCRs that had been generated using the MIRA antigen-specificity platform. Breadth meant the fraction of unique TCRs that were SARS-CoV-2-associated, whereas depth meant the fraction of total T cells that were SARS-CoV-2-associated. Using the MIRA data, each spike-specific TCR was mapped to the spike region that the TCR reacts to and placed in a CD4 or CD8 class. Log10-transformed breadth and depth values were compared by one-way ANOVA with Sidak's multiple comparisons tests. In TCRdb, the immuneACCESS table is reduced to in-frame sequences with V and J assigned. These tables do not hold every clone; where another copy was compared, an unresolved V gene accounts for under half, and the others remain unexplained. V and J calls and clone size follow that table, whereas D and trimming were derived from the DNA. This sample lists tens of thousands of clones; approximately 90% were detected once. Clones ranked in the top ten supply 24% of the sample.

Taken with the paper, the label for time point translates to: baseline before first vaccination. The vaccinee samples were drawn from two UK trials, COV001 and COV002, one of which was a single-blind randomized controlled phase 2/3 trial testing AZD1222 (ChAdOx1 nCoV-19) in healthy adults. For TCRbeta chain sequencing, PBMC samples were collected from trial participants at day 0 and at day 28 after the second dose. A note on this clone: The antigen it binds to is not known. No much larger clonotype is one base removed from it; base qualities were not supplied.

The CDR3 numbers 15 residues from cysteine through phenylalanine. The only DNA kept is the CDR3, 45 bases in frame from the first base. V trim: 2 bases; J trim: 2 bases; unmatched bases: 4. CDR1 and CDR2 were assigned from the germline V gene as SNHLY and FYNNEI. The sequence was obtained from an adult in good health. Sequencing was performed on peripheral blood, taken on day 0 of AZD1222 vaccination. The chain is made from TRBV2 and TRBJ2-7; TRBD1 fits 9 bases in the junction. DNA sequence: TGTGCCAGCAGTGAATCAGGGACAGGGACCTACGAGCAGTACTTC. Translated, it gives CASSESGTGTYEQYF.